This TCR beta chain appears in the sequencing data of a study of T cell repertoires in cytomegalovirus infection. Background on the study: Recently identified HLA-C-restricted CMV epitopes were used, and well-studied HLA-B-restricted CMV epitopes were used as well. An indication of both CMV infection and matching HLA type came from public TCR beta signatures.

Study results and limitations: The ex vivo response showed dominance by HLA-C-restricted CMV-specific TCR beta clonotypes. The study identified carriers of CMV plus the relevant HLA from cumulative public TCR beta family frequency.

Each CDR3 protein is one row after TCRdb ran MiXCR on the reads. The repertoire holds roughly 990,000 distinct CDR3 sequences, with 25% to 40% as singletons. About this clonotype: The antigen remains unidentified.

Here the sequenced sample was cultured CD8+ T cells from PBMCs, taken from culture after CMV antigen stimulation. This TCR came from a human donor in good health (CMV status not recorded). Some clones in this sample may be carry-over from other donors' samples.

Here the CDR3 DNA reads TGTGCCAGCAGCACTCCGGGGGCTAGCACAGATACGCAGTATTTT. Translating gives CASSTPGASTDTQYF. This chain uses TRBV28 with TRBJ2-3; perhaps D is TRBD1 or TRBD2 (6 bases each). Per germline, CDR1 MDHEN and CDR2 SYDVKM. Trimming cost V 6 bases and J 0 bases, with 13 bases left between them. The CDR3 covers 15 residues.